Below, 10 T cell receptor beta chains from the same sample are listed, as sequenced in a study of blood T cells in healthy people across ages. The authors ran a second PCR of roughly 6 to 11 cycles using a sample-barcoded 5' primer and a J-beta primer mix. TCRdb fed the 5' RACE reads into MiXCR, producing one record per CDR3 protein. The data show hundreds of thousands of distinct CDR3 sequences, about 30% seen once. Sequences were obtained from blood. The receptors come from a woman older than 75 in good health.

This clonotype was seen ten or more times. V and J are TRBV20-1 and TRBJ2-5; D is perhaps TRBD2 (6 bases). Germline loops: CDR1 DFQATT, CDR2 SNEGSKA (reference sequence). CDR3 size: 16 residues. V gave up 0 bases and J gave up 2 bases, with 16 bases separating them. The CDR3: CSARDVAALIQETQYF. DNA of the CDR3: TGCAGTGCTAGAGATGTAGCGGCGTTAATACAAGAGACCCAGTACTTC.

This clonotype was counted at least ten times. The J gene is TRBJ1-4, the V gene TRBV5-1; TRBD1 might be the D (5 bases). The CDR3 has 15 residues. V was shortened by 5 bases and J by 8 bases, with 19 bases between the two germline ends. The germline V gene has CDR1 SGHRS and CDR2 YFSETQ. The CDR3 DNA is TGCGCCAGCAGTTCCGGGTCGACAGTTTACGAAAAACTGTTTTTT. Translating it yields CASSSGSTVYEKLFF. The full variable domain, with the rest looked up from reference TRBV5-1 and TRBJ1-4, is KAGVTQTPRYLIKTRGQQVTLSCSPISGHRSVSWYQQTPGQGLQFLFEYFSETQRNKGNFPGRFSGRQFSNSRSEMNVSTLELGDSALYLCASSSGSTVYEKLFFGSGTQLSVL.

This clonotype has ten or more counts. The genes are TRBV7-2 and TRBJ2-7; 8 bases line up with TRBD2. Germline V gene sequence: CDR1 SGHTA, CDR2 FQGNSA. The CDR3 extends over 15 amino acids. J gave up 2 bases and V 2 bases, and 5 bases lay outside the gene matches. This CDR3 reads CASSLHREGAYEQYF. CDR3 DNA: TGTGCCAGCAGCTTACATCGGGAGGGGGCCTACGAGCAGTACTTC.

V and J are TRBV6-1 and TRBJ2-5; no definite D call. The CDR3 runs 12 residues. Germline V lookup: CDR1 MNHNS, CDR2 SASEGT. Trimming removed 6 bases from V and 5 bases from J, with 10 bases in between. In nucleotides, the CDR3 is TGTGCCAGCAGCCGGGCATGGGAGACCCAGTACTTC. Translated: CASSRAWETQYF.

This clonotype was counted at least ten times. The V call is TRBV7-2, the J call TRBJ2-3; no clear D. The germline CDR1 and CDR2 sequences are SGHTA and FQGNSA. CDR3 size: 11 residues. Trimming removed 2 bases from V and 5 bases from J, with 2 bases in between. The CDR3 DNA reads TGTGCCAGCAGCTTACAAGATACGCAGTATTTT. Translating gives CASSLQDTQYF.

The gene calls are TRBV14 and TRBJ2-7; 9 bases agree with TRBD2. Germline CDR1 is SGHDN and CDR2 is FVKESK. CDR3 length: 16 residues. V shed 0 bases, J shed 5 bases, and the junction held 8 bases outside the gene matches. CDR3 sequence (DNA): TGTGCCAGCAGCCAAGATCCCGGGGGCGGGAGGGACGAGCAGTACTTC. Translating gives CASSQDPGGGRDEQYF.

The gene calls are TRBV7-9 and TRBJ2-5, with D possibly TRBD1 on 6 matching bases. V was trimmed by 4 bases and J by 5 bases, leaving 11 bases between them. The CDR3 sequence is 13 residues long. CDR1 is SEHNR, CDR2 FQNEAQ, per germline (reference sequence). CDR3 residues: CASSSGTPETQYF. The CDR3 DNA reads TGTGCCAGCAGCTCCGGGACACCGGAGACCCAGTACTTC. Drawing the rest from reference TRBV7-9 and TRBJ2-5, the complete variable domain is DTGVSQNPRHKITKRGQNVTFRCDPISEHNRLYWYRQTLGQGPEFLTYFQNEAQLEKSRLLSDRFSAERPKGSFSTLEIQRTEQGDSAMYLCASSSGTPETQYFGPGTRLLVL.

This clonotype was recorded at least ten times. The rearrangement uses TRBV6-2 or TRBV6-3 and TRBJ2-4; TRBD2 matches 8 bases. This CDR3 contains 14 residues. With 6 bases clipped from V and 7 bases from J, the junction kept 8 bases outside the gene matches. Germline loops: CDR1 MNHEY, CDR2 SVGEGT. The CDR3 loop is CASSRRGGQNIQYF. The CDR3 region has the DNA TGTGCCAGCAGCCGACGGGGGGGCCAGAACATTCAGTACTTC.

The V and J genes are TRBV12-3 or TRBV12-4 and TRBJ1-4; TRBD1 agrees at 7 bases. V trimming: 8 bases; J trimming: 7 bases; junction bases outside the gene matches: 10. The CDR3 is made up of 14 amino acids. The DNA of the CDR3 is TGTGCCAGCGGGCAGACAGGGAGAAGTGAAAAACTGTTTTTT. Translation: CASGQTGRSEKLFF.

This clonotype showed up many times. The J gene is TRBJ2-5, the V gene TRBV28; D remains unclear. Trimming left V 1 base short and J 5 bases short, with 14 bases between. Germline CDR1 is MDHEN and CDR2 is SYDVKM. The CDR3 spans 15 residues. CDR3 DNA sequence: TGTGCCAGCAGTTTATCGCAGGACCACGGGGAGACCCAGTACTTC. Translated: CASSLSQDHGETQYF.